Shown below are 29 T cell receptor beta chains from a single sample sequenced in a study of T cells after posttransplantation cyclophosphamide. Controls had myeloablative marrow grafts with methotrexate and calcineurin inhibitor, sampled at 1 year. Sequencing was performed with immunoSEQ multiplex PCR; in TCRdb, only in-frame clones are kept and a portion is missing. Of more than 15,000 clones in the sample, approximately 84% are singletons; the top ten hold over 4.5%. The input for sequencing was PBMCs, taken 350 to 400 days after allogeneic stem cell transplant with calcineurin inhibitor and methotrexate. These receptor sequences come from a male patient aged 18 to 29 who received an allogeneic stem cell transplant from a related donor, was CMV-positive, and had no GVHD. Some T cells here may be from the graft donor.

The chain joins TRBV11-2 to TRBJ2-7; weak D call: TRBD2 (6 bases). The CDR3 consists of 14 residues. V was clipped by 4 bases and J by 0 bases, with 10 bases between them. Germline V gene lookup returns CDR1 SGHAT and CDR2 FQNNGV. CDR3 in DNA: TGTGCCAGCAGCTGGGGGGACTCCTCCTACGAGCAGTACTTC. Protein sequence: CASSWGDSSYEQYF.

This clone is categorized as medium-sized. J is TRBJ1-1 and V is TRBV6-1; D possibly corresponds to TRBD1 (6 bases). Germline loops: CDR1 MNHNS, CDR2 SASEGT. Trimming pared 2 bases from V and 4 bases from J, leaving 14 bases between. The CDR3 consists of 15 residues. CDR3 sequence (DNA): TGTGCCAGCAGTGAATCAGGGGCAGGAAGCACTGAAGCTTTCTTT. Protein product: CASSESGAGSTEAFF.

V gene TRBV28 combines with J gene TRBJ2-7; TRBD1 aligns across 10 bases. The CDR3 runs to 15 residues. CDR1 MDHEN and CDR2 SYDVKM come from the germline V gene. V lost 5 bases to trimming and J lost 6 bases; unmatched junction nucleotides: 10. The CDR3 is CASSPPWDRGSEQYF. The CDR3 nucleotides are TGTGCCAGCAGTCCCCCCTGGGACAGGGGTTCCGAGCAGTACTTC.

J is TRBJ2-5 and V is TRBV9; 7 bases agree with TRBD1. The closer fit of TRBJ2-7 to the DNA end suggests the J call may be wrong. In germline, CDR1 is SGDLS, CDR2 YYNGEE. The CDR3 totals 15 residues. CDR3 sequence (DNA): TGTGCCAGCAGCGCCGCACAAGGGGGCTTTTACGAGCAGTACTTC. This encodes CASSAAQGGFYEQYF.

This clone was counted between two and nine times. In DNA, the CDR3 is TGTGCCAGCAGTTCAGCTTCGGGGGCTGGAAACACCATATATTTT. Translating it yields CASSSASGAGNTIYF. The rearrangement joins TRBV6-6 to TRBJ1-3, with a tentative D call TRBD1 (5 bases). The CDR3 runs 15 residues. The V end lost 4 bases, the J end lost 2 bases, and 12 bases lay between the germline ends. Germline CDR1 and CDR2: MNHNY and SVGAGI (reference sequence).

V and J are TRBV11-2 and TRBJ1-4; weak D call: TRBD1 (5 bases). CDR3 size: 14 residues. Germline-derived CDR1 and CDR2 are SGHAT and FQNNGV. V was shortened by 3 bases and J by 10 bases, with 15 bases between the two germline ends. The CDR3 DNA reads as TGTGCCAGCAGCTTTACGGGGGAGAAAGCAAAACTGTTTTTT. Protein: CASSFTGEKAKLFF.

Notes on this clone: The junction shows a germline mismatch at one end, possibly a read error. This sequence joins TRBV15 and TRBJ2-1; D is unclear. Germline CDR1 and CDR2: LNHNV and YYDKDF (reference sequence). The CDR3 runs to 16 residues. The CDR3 sequence is CATSRALQQTYSEQFF. Here the CDR3 DNA reads TGTGCCACCAGCAGAGCCCTACAGCAGACCTACAGTGAGCAGTTCTTC. Drawing the rest from reference TRBV15 and TRBJ2-1, the complete variable domain is DAMVIQNPRYQVTQFGKPVTLSCSQTLNHNVMYWYQQKSSQAPKLLFHYYDKDFNNEADTPDNFQSRRPNTSFCFLDIRSPGLGDTAMYLCATSRALQQTYSEQFFGPGTRLTVL.

A word on this clone: Distinct nucleotide sequences in the sample also encode this CDR3. The chain combines TRBV28 with TRBJ2-4, with D possibly TRBD1 on 5 matching bases. V lost 2 bases and J lost 1, with 6 bases in between. CDR1 MDHEN and CDR2 SYDVKM come from the germline V gene. The CDR3 is 14 residues long. DNA of the CDR3: TGTGCCAGCAGTTTACGACAGGCCAAAAACATTCAGTACTTC. It yields the protein CASSLRQAKNIQYF.

There are a few counts of this clone. The chain is built from TRBV28 and TRBJ1-1; the D is unclear. The CDR3 spans 14 residues. The germline gives CDR1 MDHEN, CDR2 SYDVKM. V lost 5 bases to trimming and J lost 2 bases, with 12 bases between them. The CDR3 loop is CASSIVLTNTEAFF. The DNA for the CDR3 is TGTGCCAGCAGTATCGTACTGACTAACACTGAAGCTTTCTTT.

V and J are TRBV19 and TRBJ2-7; 8 nucleotides line up with TRBD2. The CDR3 has 14 amino acids. The J segment lost 3 bases and the V segment lost 5 bases, leaving 6 bases of the junction unmatched. The germline CDR1 and CDR2 sequences are LNHDA and SQIVND (reference sequence). CDR3 nucleotides: TGTGCCAGTAGTCGAACCGGGACTAGCTACGAGCAGTACTTC. As protein: CASSRTGTSYEQYF.

This chain connects TRBV4-1 to TRBJ2-7; D might be TRBD1 (6 bases). The CDR3 has 15 amino acids. The V end was cut by 1 base, the J end by 0 bases, with 10 bases between. Germline V lookup: CDR1 MGHRA, CDR2 YSYEKL. The CDR3 region is CASSQVGDTSYEQYF. The CDR3, as DNA: TGCGCCAGCAGCCAAGTGGGGGACACCTCCTACGAGCAGTACTTC.

This rearrangement joins TRBV27 to TRBJ2-7; perhaps TRBD2 as D (6 bases). The germline V gene encodes CDR1 MNHEY and CDR2 SMNVEV (reference sequence). This CDR3 is built from 15 residues. Trimming removed 6 bases at V and 3 bases at J, with 18 bases between. Here the CDR3 DNA reads TGTGCCAGCAGCCAAGGAGGGGTCTGGGACTACGAGCAGTACTTC. It specifies CASSQGGVWDYEQYF.

The gene calls are TRBV11-2 and TRBJ2-1; unclear D gene. The CDR3 is made up of 13 amino acids. V was shortened by 1 base and J by 9 bases, with 10 bases between the two germline ends. CDR1 is SGHAT and CDR2 is FQNNGV in the germline V gene. The DNA of the CDR3 is TGTGCCAGCAGCTTAGTAATAGACTTTGAGCAGTTCTTC. This encodes CASSLVIDFEQFF.

The V and J genes are TRBV28 and TRBJ1-5; 7 bases line up with TRBD1. Unmatched junction bases numbered 12, after V lost 4 bases and J lost 0 bases. The CDR3 runs 18 residues. The germline V gene has CDR1 MDHEN and CDR2 SYDVKM. CDR3: CASSSRPRDSYSNQPQHF. The CDR3 nucleotides are TGTGCCAGCAGTTCCCGGCCCCGGGACAGCTATAGCAATCAGCCCCAGCATTTT.

The table lists this clone with a count of one. The chain couples TRBV28 to TRBJ2-7; D remains unclear. Trimming removed 10 bases at V and 5 bases at J, with 18 bases between. Germline V CDR1 and CDR2: MDHEN, SYDVKM. The CDR3 is 13 residues long. The CDR3 region is CAIRSPQVHEQYF. The CDR3 bases are TGTGCCATTAGATCGCCGCAGGTCCACGAGCAGTACTTC.

The rearrangement links TRBV5-4 to TRBJ2-1; TRBD2 agrees at 14 bases. Germline V gene sequence: CDR1 SGHNT, CDR2 YYREEE (reference sequence). The junction had 9 bases not matched to a gene; V was cut back by 4 bases and J by 9 bases. The CDR3 loop spans 16 amino acids. DNA of the CDR3: TGTGCCAGCAGCCCGACTAGCGGGAGGGCTCGCAGTGAGCAGTTCTTC. Its protein product is CASSPTSGRARSEQFF.

The V call is TRBV6-4, the J call TRBJ2-2; 7 nucleotides match TRBD1. The V and J ends lost 8 bases and 2 bases, in that order; junction bases with no gene match: 5. This CDR3 spans 14 amino acids. Germline CDR1 is MRHNA and CDR2 is SNTAGT. The CDR3 loop is CASQTGSNTGELFF. CDR3 sequence (DNA): TGTGCCAGCCAGACAGGGTCTAACACCGGGGAGCTGTTTTTT.

The chain has TRBV9 and TRBJ1-2; 8 bases align to TRBD1. The CDR3 is made up of 15 amino acids. Trimming took 0 bases from V and 0 from J; bases not matched to a gene: 1. Germline CDR1 reads SGDLS; CDR2 reads YYNGEE. CDR3 loop: CASSVGTGPNYGYTF. CDR3 sequence (DNA): TGTGCCAGCAGCGTAGGGACAGGGCCTAACTATGGCTACACCTTC. Using reference TRBV9 and TRBJ1-2 for the parts outside the CDR3, the full variable domain is DSGVTQTPKHLITATGQRVTLRCSPRSGDLSVYWYQQSLDQGLQFLIQYYNGEERAKGNILERFSAQQFPDLHSELNLSSLELGDSALYFCASSVGTGPNYGYTFGSGTRLTVV.

The chain uses TRBV6-1 and TRBJ1-4, with 7 bases matching TRBD1. The CDR3 has 15 amino acids. Germline CDR1 reads MNHNS; CDR2 reads SASEGT. Trimming cost V 5 bases and J 8 bases; bases outside gene matches: 11. Here the CDR3 DNA reads TGTGCCAGCAGTACAAGGGACAGACCGTCAGAAAAACTGTTTTTT. Its translation is CASSTRDRPSEKLFF.

The genes are TRBV7-2 and TRBJ1-1, with 10 bases that match TRBD1. CDR1 is SGHTA and CDR2 is FQGNSA in the germline V gene. This CDR3 is built from 16 residues. Trimming cost V 3 bases and J 4 bases; bases outside gene matches: 8. CDR3 in DNA: TGTGCCAGCAGCTTTAGGACAGGGGGAGCTGGCACTGAAGCTTTCTTT. Amino acid sequence: CASSFRTGGAGTEAFF. Complete variable domain (other parts from reference TRBV7-2 and TRBJ1-1): GAGVSQSPSNKVTEKGKDVELRCDPISGHTALYWYRQSLGQGLEFLIYFQGNSAPDKSGLPSDRFSAERTGGSVSTLTIQRTQQEDSAVYLCASSFRTGGAGTEAFFGQGTRLTVV.

The chain combines TRBV7-2 with TRBJ1-2; unclear D gene. Germline V gene data show CDR1 as SGHTA and CDR2 as FQGNSA. Trimming took 3 bases from V and 2 from J, leaving 10 bases between them. The CDR3 has 14 residues. This CDR3 is CASSLEEGNYGYTF. The CDR3, as DNA: TGTGCCAGCAGCTTGGAGGAGGGCAACTATGGCTACACCTTC.

The V call is TRBV5-5, the J call TRBJ2-6, with D unresolved. The CDR3 contains 19 residues. Germline CDR1 and CDR2: SGHKS and YYEKEE (reference sequence). With 0 bases removed from V and 3 bases from J, the gap between germline ends came to 19 bases. The CDR3 sequence: CASSLDPGLNPSGANVLTF. As DNA, the CDR3 is TGTGCCAGCAGCTTGGATCCGGGTTTAAACCCCAGTGGGGCCAACGTCCTGACTTTC.

The J gene is TRBJ2-7, the V gene TRBV11-2, with TRBD2 matching over 8 bases. CDR1 and CDR2 (germline): SGHAT, FQNNGV. V dropped 3 bases and J dropped 2; count of bases not matched to a gene: 12. The CDR3 contains 17 residues. The CDR3: CASSLGLTSGRAYEQYF. The CDR3 nucleotides are TGTGCCAGCAGCTTGGGGCTCACAAGCGGGAGAGCCTACGAGCAGTACTTC.

In its sample, this clone was seen once. CDR3 DNA sequence: TGTGCCAGTAGTCCTCCACCGGGAGGGCCTCAAGAGACCCAGTACTTC. Translating gives CASSPPPGGPQETQYF. The chain combines TRBV19 with TRBJ2-5; 8 bases line up with TRBD2. The germline CDR1 and CDR2 sequences are LNHDA and SQIVND (reference sequence). Trimming removed 5 bases from V and 2 bases from J; junction bases left unmatched: 10. The length of the CDR3 is 16 residues.

This chain joins TRBV30 and TRBJ2-1; D possibly corresponds to TRBD2 (6 bases). CDR3 length: 14 amino acids. The V and J ends lost 5 bases and 1 base respectively, with 12 bases between them. CDR1 and CDR2 from the germline V gene are GTSNPN and SVGIG (reference sequence). DNA of the CDR3: TGTGCCTGGCGACTAGAGTCTTCCTACAATGAGCAGTTCTTC. Its protein product is CAWRLESSYNEQFF. The complete variable domain, with remaining parts taken from reference TRBV30 and TRBJ2-1, reads SQTIHQWPATLVQPVGSPLSLECTVEGTSNPNLYWYRQAAGRGLQLLFYSVGIGQISSEVPQNLSASRPQDRQFILSSKKLLLSDSGFYLCAWRLESSYNEQFFGPGTRLTVL.

The V and J genes are TRBV6-5 and TRBJ2-7; no clear D. V was pared by 4 bases and J by 0 bases, with 7 bases between. Per the germline V gene, CDR1 is MNHEY and CDR2 is SVGAGI. The CDR3 consists of 13 residues. As DNA, the CDR3 is TGTGCCAGCAGTTCCCTAGTCTCCTACGAGCAGTACTTC. Protein product: CASSSLVSYEQYF.

The CDR3 sequence is CASSSTGSHTEAFF. The CDR3 nucleotides are TGCGCCAGCAGCTCGACAGGTTCGCACACTGAAGCTTTCTTT. The chain joins TRBV5-1 to TRBJ1-1; tentatively, D is TRBD1 (6 bases). This CDR3 is 14 amino acids long. Between the trimmed V and J ends, which lost 3 bases and 3 bases, there was a span of 12 bases. Germline CDR1 is SGHRS and CDR2 is YFSETQ. Filled out from reference TRBV5-1 and TRBJ1-1, the complete variable domain reads KAGVTQTPRYLIKTRGQQVTLSCSPISGHRSVSWYQQTPGQGLQFLFEYFSETQRNKGNFPGRFSGRQFSNSRSEMNVSTLELGDSALYLCASSSTGSHTEAFFGQGTRLTVV.

This sequence joins TRBV19 and TRBJ1-1, with D unresolved. The CDR3 is 14 amino acids. Germline-derived CDR1 and CDR2 are LNHDA and SQIVND (reference sequence). Trimming removed 1 base from V and 4 bases from J, with 10 bases in between. This CDR3 is CASSIALEATEAFF. CDR3 DNA: TGTGCCAGTAGTATAGCGTTGGAGGCCACTGAAGCTTTCTTT. The variable domain in full, completed from reference TRBV19 and TRBJ1-1, reads DGGITQSPKYLFRKEGQNVTLSCEQNLNHDAMYWYRQDPGQGLRLIYYSQIVNDFQKGDIAEGYSVSREKKESFPLTVTSAQKNPTAFYLCASSIALEATEAFFGQGTRLTVV.

The CDR3 loop is CASSISSGYEQYF. The CDR3 DNA reads TGTGCCAGCAGTATCTCTAGCGGATACGAGCAGTACTTC. This chain connects TRBV6-6 to TRBJ2-7; 7 nucleotides line up with TRBD2. With V trimmed by 5 bases and J by 4 bases, 5 bases remained unmatched. The CDR3 has 13 residues. The V gene's germline CDR1 is MNHNY and CDR2 SVGAGI (reference sequence).